This T cell receptor (beta chain) was recovered during a study of shared clonotypes between healthy human individuals. Broader study findings: Having only a few donors restricted how much genetic and exposure-history diversity was captured.

Execution of the assay was at deep level. Investigators spread the genomic DNA of each subset evenly over several immunoSEQ plates. The protocol was immunoSEQ multiplex PCR, while the TCRdb copy is restricted to in-frame clones and leaves out a portion. The table shows 2 million to 2.5 million clones, with 85% to 95% occurring only once. A note on this clone: Its antigen is not known.

The sequence was collected from a man younger than 35 in good health. Some clones in this sample may be carry-over from other donors' samples. The sequencing input was naive CD4+ T cells from PBMCs. The subset was: CD45RA+ positively selected.

The CDR3 region is CASSSGRWSSYEQYF. The DNA for the CDR3 is TGCGCCAGCAGCTCGGGACGGTGGAGCTCCTACGAGCAGTACTTC. The chain couples TRBV5-1 to TRBJ2-7; either TRBD1 or TRBD2 may fit D (5 bases each). The CDR3 consists of 15 residues. Germline CDR1 is SGHRS and CDR2 is YFSETQ. Trimming removed 3 bases from V and 0 bases from J, with 13 bases in between.